This T cell receptor (beta chain) stems from a study of T cells expressing NK-cell markers. Study background: Sorted CD3+CD56+NKG2C+, CD3+CD56+NKG2C- and CD3+CD56-NKG2C+ T-cell subsets were beta-chain profiled.

Study-wide results and limits: These clonotypes additionally ranked first within the CD3+CD56-NKG2C+ fraction of four donors. Dominant NKG2C+ clonotype frequencies of about 1.0-7.0% of CD8+ T cells were measured in roughly 6 donors.

In germline, CDR1 is LGHNA, CDR2 YSLEER. The length of the CDR3 is 13 residues. As regards this clonotype: The antigen is undetermined.

Beta-chain TCR cDNA was generated via 5'RACE template switching with UMIs. TCRdb re-analyzed the 5' RACE reads; it lists each CDR3 protein once, without DNA. The sample has 200,000 to 300,000 distinct CDR3 sequences. Sequenced material: blood T cells: a sorted CD56 or NKG2C T cell subset, CD4+ or CD8+ T cells, or bulk PBMC T cells (not recorded which). The TCR comes from a man between 18 and 35 years old in good health. The chain is built from TRBV4-3 and TRBJ1-5; TCRdb outputs TRBD1, but without DNA this stays unchecked. This chain's CDR3 is CASSRTADQPQHF.